A single sample gave rise to the 15 T cell receptor beta chains below, sequenced in a study of cytomegalovirus exposure and HLA in healthy donors. PCR amplification relied on 60 Vbeta primers (plus 13 Jbeta primers). TCRdb's table, derived via immunoSEQ multiplex PCR, lists solely in-frame clones and lacks some. The sample data list 150,000 or so clones. The sample taken for sequencing was PBMCs. The receptors were gathered from a woman aged 18-29 years in good health and CMV-seronegative.

This sequence joins TRBV4-2 and TRBJ1-1; D unclear. This CDR3 has 17 residues. Trimming took off 1 base at V and 6 bases at J, with 21 bases between the two ends. Germline loops: CDR1 LGHNA, CDR2 YNFKEQ. This chain's CDR3 is CASSQVPGEGGRPEAFF. CDR3 DNA sequence: TGTGCCAGCAGCCAAGTCCCCGGAGAAGGAGGGAGGCCTGAAGCTTTCTTT.

CDR3 protein: CASSTDSSGANVLTF. As DNA, the CDR3 is TGTGCCAGCAGCACCGACAGTAGTGGGGCCAACGTCCTGACTTTC. This chain joins TRBV28 and TRBJ2-6, with D possibly being TRBD1 (5 bases). V was cut by 6 bases and J by 3 bases, with 12 bases left in between. The germline CDR1 and CDR2 sequences are MDHEN and SYDVKM. CDR3 length equals 15 residues.

The chain couples TRBV6-1 to TRBJ1-1; 7 bases are a match to TRBD1. The junction had 5 bases not matched to a gene; V was cut back by 6 bases and J by 4 bases. The CDR3 loop spans 13 amino acids. Germline CDR1 reads MNHNS; CDR2 reads SASEGT. The CDR3 nucleotides read TGTGCCAGCAGGGGGGCAGGGGGCACTGAAGCTTTCTTT. This codes for CASRGAGGTEAFF.

The chain uses TRBV7-2 and TRBJ2-1, with 11 bases lining up with TRBD2. CDR1 is SGHTA and CDR2 is FQGNSA in the germline V gene. CDR3 length: 16 residues. The V and J ends lost 4 bases and 7 bases, in that order; junction bases with no gene match: 9. The CDR3 sequence: CASSSTLAGEGNEQFF. In nucleotides, the CDR3 is TGTGCCAGCAGCTCAACACTAGCGGGAGAGGGAAATGAGCAGTTCTTC. Together with reference TRBV7-2 and TRBJ2-1, the CDR3 gives the full variable domain: GAGVSQSPSNKVTEKGKDVELRCDPISGHTALYWYRQSLGQGLEFLIYFQGNSAPDKSGLPSDRFSAERTGGSVSTLTIQRTQQEDSAVYLCASSSTLAGEGNEQFFGPGTRLTVL.

The genes are TRBV30 and TRBJ2-1; weak D call: TRBD1 (5 bases). The CDR3 covers 12 residues. V was shortened by 2 bases and J by 8 bases, with 10 bases between the two germline ends. The V gene's germline CDR1 is GTSNPN and CDR2 SVGIG (reference sequence). In DNA, the CDR3 is TGTGCCTGGAGTAGAGACAGATATGAGCAGTTCTTC. It specifies CAWSRDRYEQFF.

The chain links TRBV6-4 to TRBJ2-2, with D hard to call. The CDR3 has 14 residues. From germline, CDR1 is MRHNA and CDR2 SNTAGT. V lost 0 bases and J 5 bases, leaving 7 bases between the germline ends. The CDR3 is CASSDSLETGELFF. As DNA, the CDR3 is TGTGCCAGCAGTGACTCGTTAGAAACCGGGGAGCTGTTTTTT.

V usage is TRBV5-1 and J usage is TRBJ1-6, with D perhaps TRBD1 (6 bases). V lost 0 bases and J lost 7, with 11 bases in between. The CDR3 consists of 15 residues. The V gene's germline CDR1 is SGHRS and CDR2 YFSETQ. Here the CDR3 DNA reads TGCGCCAGCAGCTTGGATGGACAGCAGAATTCACCCCTCCACTTT. Its translation: CASSLDGQQNSPLHF.

This chain uses TRBV5-1 with TRBJ1-2; D gene unclear. The germline V gene encodes CDR1 SGHRS and CDR2 YFSETQ. This CDR3 has 15 amino acids. V was shortened by 5 bases and J by 1 base, with 15 bases between the two germline ends. In nucleotides, the CDR3 is TGCGCCAGCAGGCCGGGGAGAAACATTAACTATGGCTACACCTTC. It is translated as CASRPGRNINYGYTF.

V usage is TRBV5-4 and J usage is TRBJ2-5; the match to TRBD2 covers 7 bases. This CDR3 comprises 15 residues. Looked up from germline, CDR1 is SGHNT and CDR2 is YYREEE (reference sequence). V trimming: 3 bases; J trimming: 4 bases; junction bases outside the gene matches: 9. The DNA of the CDR3 is TGTGCCAGCAGCTCTCGAGCGGGGATTTCAGAGACCCAGTACTTC. Its translation: CASSSRAGISETQYF.

For the CDR3, the DNA is TGCGCCAGCAGCCCGGGGACTGACACCTATGGCTACACCTTC. Translated: CASSPGTDTYGYTF. The chain joins TRBV5-1 to TRBJ1-2; TRBD1 is a possible D gene (5 bases). V lost 4 bases to trimming and J lost 4 bases, with 14 bases between them. Germline lookup yields CDR1 SGHRS and CDR2 YFSETQ. This CDR3 contains 14 residues.

The chain carries TRBV7-2 and TRBJ1-5; possible D gene TRBD1, 5 bases. Germline V gene lookup returns CDR1 SGHTA and CDR2 FQGNSA. V gave up 1 base and J gave up 2 bases, with 12 bases separating them. The CDR3 length is 16 residues. The DNA for the CDR3 is TGTGCCAGCAGCTTAGTCGGGGGTGGAGGCAATCAGCCCCAGCATTTT. Encoded protein: CASSLVGGGGNQPQHF.

The rearrangement uses TRBV19 and TRBJ2-5; 9 bases match TRBD1. This CDR3 contains 16 residues. Germline V gives CDR1 LNHDA, CDR2 SQIVND (reference sequence). Unmatched junction bases numbered 10, after V lost 4 bases and J lost 4 bases. CDR3 coding DNA: TGTGCCAGTAGTACCAGGGACAGGGAGTGGGGAGAGACCCAGTACTTC. Protein product: CASSTRDREWGETQYF. Filled out from reference TRBV19 and TRBJ2-5, the complete variable domain reads DGGITQSPKYLFRKEGQNVTLSCEQNLNHDAMYWYRQDPGQGLRLIYYSQIVNDFQKGDIAEGYSVSREKKESFPLTVTSAQKNPTAFYLCASSTRDREWGETQYFGPGTRLLVL.

The genes are TRBV18 and TRBJ1-1; a weak D match, TRBD1 (6 bases). Trimming removed 3 bases from V and 0 bases from J, with 11 bases in between. CDR3 length: 15 amino acids. From germline, CDR1 is KGHSH and CDR2 LQKENI. In DNA form, the CDR3 reads TGTGCCAGCTCACCCCGAACAGGGATGAACACTGAAGCTTTCTTT. Protein product: CASSPRTGMNTEAFF.

The chain employs TRBV6-5 and TRBJ1-5; perhaps TRBD1 as D (5 bases). CDR3 length equals 13 residues. V was cut by 6 bases and J by 5 bases, with 11 bases left in between. In germline, CDR1 is MNHEY, CDR2 SVGAGI. DNA of the CDR3: TGTGCCAGCAGGACCAGGGAGGATCAGCCCCAGCATTTT. Translated, it gives CASRTREDQPQHF.

The chain carries TRBV6-1 and TRBJ2-7; 8 bases align to TRBD1. Germline assignment: CDR1 MNHNS and CDR2 SASEGT. The CDR3 length is 13 residues. With 6 bases clipped from V and 5 bases from J, the junction kept 6 bases outside the gene matches. CDR3 sequence reads: CASSHRGSNEQYF. As DNA, the CDR3 is TGTGCCAGCAGCCACAGGGGGAGCAACGAGCAGTACTTC.